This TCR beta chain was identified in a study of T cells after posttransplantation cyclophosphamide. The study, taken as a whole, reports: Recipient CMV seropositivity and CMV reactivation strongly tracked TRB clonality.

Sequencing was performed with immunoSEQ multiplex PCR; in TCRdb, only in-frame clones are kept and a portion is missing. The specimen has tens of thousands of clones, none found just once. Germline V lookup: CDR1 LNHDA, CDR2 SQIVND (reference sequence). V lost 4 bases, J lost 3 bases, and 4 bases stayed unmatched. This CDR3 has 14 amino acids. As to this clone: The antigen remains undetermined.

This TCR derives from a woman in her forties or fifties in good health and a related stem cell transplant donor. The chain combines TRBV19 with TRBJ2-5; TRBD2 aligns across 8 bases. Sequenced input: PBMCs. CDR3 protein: CASSTGTRKETQYF. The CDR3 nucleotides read TGTGCCAGTAGTACGGGGACTAGAAAAGAGACCCAGTACTTC.